The 24 T cell receptor beta chains given below trace back to one sample, sequenced in a study of vaccination and CD4 T cells after COVID-19. Their specific antigens are unknown. With the Oncomine TCR Beta short-read assay, DNA from cultured CD4+ T cells was sequenced. From the PCR reads, TCRdb called clonotypes with MiXCR, one entry per CDR3 protein. The sample consists of approximately 23,000 distinct CDR3 sequences, around 41% of them appearing once. Time point denoted: late sampling 161 to 241 days after vaccination in a few convalescent patients. The treatment here: approximately nine-day PBMC culture with coronavirus spike peptide pools or control peptides (ViraFEST assay). The sequencing here drew on CD4+ T cells from blood, cultured in vitro, taken about 7 months after SARS-CoV-2 vaccination. The origin of the receptors is a human donor who had recovered from COVID-19.

The V and J genes are TRBV20-1 and TRBJ2-5; D not resolved. CDR3 length equals 13 residues. Germline V gives CDR1 DFQATT, CDR2 SNEGSKA (reference sequence). V lost 7 bases, J lost 3 bases, and 15 bases lay in between. The CDR3 coding sequence is TGCAGTGTCGTTATTTCGACCGAAGAGACCCAGTACTTC. It translates to CSVVISTEETQYF.

The rearrangement uses TRBV7-9 and TRBJ2-3; 7 positions agree with TRBD2. The CDR3 spans 15 residues. The germline gives CDR1 SEHNR, CDR2 FQNEAQ (reference sequence). With V trimmed by 5 bases and J by 7 bases, 12 bases remained unmatched. The CDR3 DNA is TGTGCCAGCAGCATTAGGTCTTCGGGAGGAAATACGCAGTATTTT. Residues: CASSIRSSGGNTQYF.

This clonotype was counted only a few times. CDR3 nucleotide sequence: TGCAGTGCTTCGAGCGGGCCTTCCTACAATGAGCAGTTCTTC. Its translation: CSASSGPSYNEQFF. The chain has TRBV20-1 and TRBJ2-1; a weak D match, TRBD2 (6 bases). The CDR3 runs 14 residues. V was pared by 5 bases and J by 1 base, with 12 bases between. The germline V gene encodes CDR1 DFQATT and CDR2 SNEGSKA (reference sequence).

This clonotype was counted between two and nine times. V and J are TRBV6-5 and TRBJ2-1; no firm D call. Trimming cost V 0 bases and J 7 bases, with 7 bases left between them. CDR1 is MNHEY, CDR2 SVGAGI, per germline. There are 13 residues in the CDR3. The CDR3 here is CASSYSSWNEQFF. The CDR3 DNA sequence: TGTGCCAGCAGTTACTCGAGCTGGAATGAGCAGTTCTTC.

This clonotype has just one count. V is TRBV6-5 and J is TRBJ2-5; TRBD2 aligns across 8 bases. The ends lost 0 bases at V and 2 bases at J; junction bases unmatched: 5. The CDR3 sequence is 16 residues long. Germline CDR1 reads MNHEY; CDR2 reads SVGAGI. The chain's CDR3 is CASSYSLAGLQETQYF. CDR3 nucleotides: TGTGCCAGCAGTTACTCTCTAGCGGGTTTGCAAGAGACCCAGTACTTC.

The chain couples TRBV6-1 to TRBJ2-7; D not resolved. This CDR3 spans 11 amino acids. CDR1 is MNHNS and CDR2 is SASEGT in the germline V gene. V gave up 6 bases and J gave up 3 bases, with 6 bases separating them. The CDR3 spells CASRVNYEQYF. CDR3 sequence (DNA): TGTGCCAGCAGGGTGAACTACGAGCAGTACTTC.

This clonotype was counted a few times. The gene calls are TRBV20-1 and TRBJ2-1; 11 nucleotides line up with TRBD2. The CDR3 is 13 amino acids. Per germline, CDR1 DFQATT and CDR2 SNEGSKA (reference sequence). Trimming cost V 7 bases and J 3 bases; bases outside gene matches: 2. In DNA form, the CDR3 reads TGCAGTGAGGGGACTAGCGGCTACAATGAGCAGTTCTTC. The encoded protein is CSEGTSGYNEQFF.

The rearrangement joins TRBV29-1 to TRBJ2-3; tentative D call: TRBD2 (5 bases). Trimming stripped 7 bases from V and 0 bases from J, with 11 bases between. The length of the CDR3 is 13 residues. Per germline, CDR1 SQVTM and CDR2 ANQGSEA. The CDR3 nucleotides read TGCAGCGCCGTTAGAGGGAGCACAGATACGCAGTATTTT. Translated: CSAVRGSTDTQYF.

This chain connects TRBV28 to TRBJ2-7; a weak D match, TRBD1 (5 bases). Trimming shortened V by 5 bases and J by 2 bases, and 13 bases separated the two germline ends. Germline-derived CDR1 and CDR2 are MDHEN and SYDVKM. The CDR3 is 14 amino acids. The CDR3 region has the DNA TGTGCCAGCAGTCTACAGGTTTCCCCCTACGAGCAGTACTTC. Translating it yields CASSLQVSPYEQYF.

The gene calls are TRBV7-8 and TRBJ2-3, with D possibly TRBD2 on 6 matching bases. The CDR3 is 15 residues long. V lost 1 base and J 7 bases, leaving 15 bases between the germline ends. The germline V gene encodes CDR1 SGHVS and CDR2 FQNEAQ. This CDR3 is CASSLGTLAPNTQYF. The CDR3 region has the DNA TGTGCCAGCAGCTTAGGGACCCTAGCGCCGAATACGCAGTATTTT.

V gene TRBV10-3 combines with J gene TRBJ2-1; 8 bases are shared with TRBD2. Germline CDR1 is ENHRY and CDR2 is SYGVKD. The V gene end was trimmed by 1 base and the J gene end by 8 bases; junction bases not matched to a gene: 10. The CDR3 runs 16 residues. CDR3: CAISEFSGEAIDEQFF. The CDR3 region has the DNA TGTGCCATCAGTGAGTTTAGCGGGGAAGCCATTGATGAGCAGTTCTTC.

In its sample, this clonotype was seen a few times. This rearrangement joins TRBV15 to TRBJ2-5, with no clear D. This CDR3 is 15 amino acids long. From germline, CDR1 is LNHNV and CDR2 YYDKDF (reference sequence). The V and J ends lost 1 base and 5 bases respectively, with 14 bases between them. The chain's CDR3 is CATSRVWFRMETQYF. The CDR3 DNA reads as TGTGCCACCAGCAGAGTTTGGTTCCGAATGGAGACCCAGTACTTC.

This clonotype was seen a handful of times. The rearrangement uses TRBV7-2 and TRBJ2-5; 13 bases line up with TRBD2. CDR3 length: 15 amino acids. Looked up from germline, CDR1 is SGHTA and CDR2 is FQGNSA. V trimming: 7 bases; J trimming: 5 bases; junction bases outside the gene matches: 7. CDR3 sequence reads: CASTPPGLAGETQYF. For the CDR3, the DNA is TGTGCCAGCACTCCGCCGGGACTAGCGGGGGAGACCCAGTACTTC.

The V call is TRBV28, the J call TRBJ2-2; 8 bases fit TRBD1. Germline lookup yields CDR1 MDHEN and CDR2 SYDVKM. The CDR3 is 13 amino acids. V lost 10 bases and J lost 7; bases outside the gene matches: 8. For the CDR3, the DNA is TGTGCCATCCCGGACAGGGAGGACGGGGAGCTGTTTTTT. Encoded protein: CAIPDREDGELFF.

The chain combines TRBV5-8 with TRBJ1-1, with a possible D match to TRBD1 (5 bases). The CDR3 covers 13 residues. The V gene's germline CDR1 is SGHTS and CDR2 YDEGEE. Trimming took 1 base from V and 4 from J, leaving 8 bases between them. Written as DNA, the CDR3 is TGTGCCAGCAGCTTGTTCGGGGGCACTGAAGCTTTCTTT. As protein: CASSLFGGTEAFF.

V usage is TRBV7-6 and J usage is TRBJ2-3, with D maybe TRBD2 (6 bases). This CDR3 has 14 amino acids. Germline values: CDR1 SGHVS, CDR2 FNYEAQ. Trimming removed 6 bases from V and 3 bases from J, with 13 bases in between. The CDR3 protein is CASSFARGTDTQYF. CDR3 nucleotide sequence: TGTGCCAGCAGTTTCGCGCGGGGAACAGATACGCAGTATTTT. Supplemented by reference TRBV7-6 and TRBJ2-3, the full variable domain reads GAGVSQSPRYKVTKRGQDVALRCDPISGHVSLYWYRQALGQGPEFLTYFNYEAQQDKSGLPNDRFSAERPEGSISTLTIQRTEQRDSAMYRCASSFARGTDTQYFGPGTRLTVL.

The chain uses TRBV7-3 and TRBJ2-1; D is perhaps TRBD1 or TRBD2 (5 bases each). This CDR3 spans 15 amino acids. The germline gives CDR1 SGHTA, CDR2 FQGTGA. Trimming pared 2 bases from V and 3 bases from J, leaving 11 bases between. Written as DNA, the CDR3 is TGTGCCAGCAGCTTACCGGGGACCCTCTACAATGAGCAGTTCTTC. It specifies CASSLPGTLYNEQFF.

This clonotype has only a few counts. J is TRBJ2-1 and V is TRBV20-1; perhaps TRBD2 as D (6 bases). The CDR3 totals 16 residues. Trimming pared 5 bases from V and 0 bases from J, leaving 17 bases between. CDR1 is DFQATT and CDR2 is SNEGSKA in the germline V gene (reference sequence). The chain's CDR3 is CSALQRAGSSYNEQFF. In nucleotides, the CDR3 is TGCAGTGCTCTCCAAAGGGCGGGGAGCTCCTACAATGAGCAGTTCTTC.

The rearrangement uses TRBV4-2 and TRBJ2-1; D is unresolved. V dropped 4 bases and J dropped 7 bases, with 8 bases sitting between them. The CDR3 is 12 amino acids. Germline V CDR1 and CDR2: LGHNA, YNFKEQ. In DNA, the CDR3 is TGTGCCAGCAGCCCGGAGCTGAATGAGCAGTTCTTC. Its protein is CASSPELNEQFF.

The rearrangement links TRBV28 to TRBJ1-6; possibly TRBD1 for D (5 bases). V lost 7 bases and J lost 9, with 16 bases in between. From germline, CDR1 is MDHEN and CDR2 SYDVKM. The CDR3 has 14 amino acids. The CDR3 loop is CASTMFPGASPLHF. CDR3 coding DNA: TGTGCCAGCACCATGTTCCCCGGGGCTTCACCCCTCCACTTT.

This clonotype was observed a single time. The rearrangement uses TRBV29-1 and TRBJ2-7; D possibly uses TRBD1 or TRBD2 (6 bases each). This CDR3 is built from 10 residues. Germline CDR1 reads SQVTM; CDR2 reads ANQGSEA. DNA of the CDR3: TGCAGTGCTAGGGGGGACGAGCAGTACTTC. This translates into CSARGDEQYF.

This chain uses TRBV19 with TRBJ2-7; possibly TRBD1 for D (6 bases). The CDR3 covers 12 residues. Per the germline V gene, CDR1 is LNHDA and CDR2 is SQIVND (reference sequence). The germline V and J ends were trimmed by 9 bases and 2 bases, with 11 bases remaining between them. CDR3 DNA: TGTGCCAGCCAGGGGCCGGCCTACGAGCAGTACTTC. As protein: CASQGPAYEQYF. The full variable domain, with the rest looked up from reference TRBV19 and TRBJ2-7, is DGGITQSPKYLFRKEGQNVTLSCEQNLNHDAMYWYRQDPGQGLRLIYYSQIVNDFQKGDIAEGYSVSREKKESFPLTVTSAQKNPTAFYLCASQGPAYEQYFGPGTRLTVT.

By share of the sample, this clonotype is medium-sized. This chain joins TRBV10-3 and TRBJ1-5, with TRBD1 matching over 7 bases. CDR1 and CDR2 from the germline V gene are ENHRY and SYGVKD. Germline trimming cut 6 bases from V and 1 base from J; bases unmatched to any gene: 0. The CDR3 extends over 13 amino acids. The CDR3 DNA is TGTGCCATCAGGGGACAGAGCAATCAGCCCCAGCATTTT. This encodes CAIRGQSNQPQHF.

This clonotype was seen more than once but under ten times. This chain joins TRBV7-2 and TRBJ2-1, with D unresolved. With 1 base removed from V and 5 bases from J, the gap between germline ends came to 3 bases. This CDR3 is built from 12 residues. Germline CDR1 SGHTA, CDR2 FQGNSA. The CDR3 coding sequence is TGTGCCAGCAGCTTAGACCACAATGAGCAGTTCTTC. Its translation is CASSLDHNEQFF. Full variable domain (outside the CDR3, taken from reference TRBV7-2 and TRBJ2-1): GAGVSQSPSNKVTEKGKDVELRCDPISGHTALYWYRQSLGQGLEFLIYFQGNSAPDKSGLPSDRFSAERTGGSVSTLTIQRTQQEDSAVYLCASSLDHNEQFFGPGTRLTVL.